This T cell receptor (beta chain) came from a study of shared clonotypes between healthy human individuals. Study overall: Three plates each covered CD4 naive and memory; CD8 naive two, CD8 memory one. Findings and caveats of the study: In having few donors, the study represented limited genetic and exposure-history diversity. All-four-donor shared clonotypes had higher generation probabilities than non-shared clonotypes did. Clonotype sharing among donors was thought likely to change with sequencing depth.

Of note for this clone: Its antigen remains unidentified.

This CDR3 comprises 15 residues. Per the germline V gene, CDR1 is GTSNPN and CDR2 is SVGIG (reference sequence). The V segment lost 2 bases and the J segment 2 bases; nucleotides outside the gene matches: 5. Sequencing used immunoSEQ multiplex PCR; TCRdb keeps in-frame clones, though not all of them. The table shows about 980,000 clones, with approximately 80% occurring only once. This sequence joins TRBV30 and TRBJ1-4; TRBD1 matches 7 bases. The specimen sequenced was memory CD4+ T cells sorted from blood. Indicated subset: CD45RA-negative fraction. The TCR sequence derives from a man aged 18 to 29 in good health. The CDR3 bases are TGTGCCTGGAGTATCACGACAGGGACTAATGAAAAACTGTTTTTT. Amino acids: CAWSITTGTNEKLFF.